Shown below are 30 T cell receptor beta chains from a single sample sequenced in a study of blood T cell repertoires in COVID-19. Produced via immunoSEQ multiplex PCR; TCRdb's table is partial and in-frame only. The sample has 160,000 or so clones, roughly 90% seen once. The sample was peripheral blood. Receptors were obtained from a man aged 60 to 75 with active or convalescent COVID-19.

This chain connects TRBV5-6 to TRBJ2-7; 12 nucleotides line up with TRBD2. The CDR3 is 15 residues long. J was trimmed by 3 bases and V by 4 bases; bases with no gene match: 5. Germline loops: CDR1 SGHDT, CDR2 YYEEEE. The CDR3 sequence is CASSPGLAGFYEQYF. Here the CDR3 DNA reads TGTGCCAGCAGCCCGGGACTAGCGGGTTTCTACGAGCAGTACTTC. The complete variable domain, with remaining parts taken from reference TRBV5-6 and TRBJ2-7, reads DAGVTQSPTHLIKTRGQQVTLRCSPKSGHDTVSWYQQALGQGPQFIFQYYEEEERQRGNFPDRFSGHQFPNYSSELNVNALLLGDSALYLCASSPGLAGFYEQYFGPGTRLTVT.

This sequence joins TRBV2 and TRBJ2-3; 11 bases are a match to TRBD2. There are 16 residues in the CDR3. Germline V gives CDR1 SNHLY, CDR2 FYNNEI. V dropped 8 bases and J dropped 0; count of bases not matched to a gene: 7. CDR3 sequence (DNA): TGTGCCAGCGCTAGACTAGCGGGGACTAGCACAGATACGCAGTATTTT. It encodes CASARLAGTSTDTQYF.

The chain couples TRBV15 to TRBJ2-7, with TRBD2 as a possible D gene (6 bases). The length of the CDR3 is 14 residues. Germline values: CDR1 LNHNV, CDR2 YYDKDF (reference sequence). The ends were cut back, 0 bases at V and 6 bases at J, with 12 bases in the middle. CDR3 sequence (DNA): TGTGCCACCAGCAGAGATCGTGCTAGCGCCGAGCAGTACTTC. This translates into CATSRDRASAEQYF. Based on the CDR3 plus reference TRBV15 and TRBJ2-7, the full variable domain is DAMVIQNPRYQVTQFGKPVTLSCSQTLNHNVMYWYQQKSSQAPKLLFHYYDKDFNNEADTPDNFQSRRPNTSFCFLDIRSPGLGDTAMYLCATSRDRASAEQYFGPGTRLTVT.

V is TRBV19 and J is TRBJ1-5; 8 bases are a match to TRBD1. CDR1 and CDR2 (germline): LNHDA, SQIVND (reference sequence). This CDR3 has 16 residues. The junction had 6 bases not matched to a gene; V was cut back by 2 bases and J by 3 bases. The CDR3 nucleotides are TGTGCCAGTAGTATATTCGGACAGGGAAACAATCAGCCCCAGCATTTT. Residues: CASSIFGQGNNQPQHF. The full variable domain, with the rest looked up from reference TRBV19 and TRBJ1-5, is DGGITQSPKYLFRKEGQNVTLSCEQNLNHDAMYWYRQDPGQGLRLIYYSQIVNDFQKGDIAEGYSVSREKKESFPLTVTSAQKNPTAFYLCASSIFGQGNNQPQHFGDGTRLSIL.

The CDR3 region is CASSLEDSPYGYTF. The CDR3 bases are TGCGCCAGCAGCTTGGAGGACAGTCCCTATGGCTACACCTTC. The gene calls are TRBV5-1 and TRBJ1-2; TRBD1 might be the D (6 bases). Trimming removed 0 bases at V and 4 bases at J, with 10 bases between. CDR3 length: 14 residues. Germline values: CDR1 SGHRS, CDR2 YFSETQ.

The chain couples TRBV29-1 to TRBJ1-1; D not resolved. The CDR3 sequence is 11 residues long. CDR1 is SQVTM and CDR2 is ANQGSEA in the germline V gene. Trimming left V 4 bases short and J 7 bases short, with 10 bases between. The CDR3: CSVVLEVEAFF. The CDR3 coding sequence is TGCAGCGTTGTTTTGGAGGTTGAAGCTTTCTTT.

The chain links TRBV19 to TRBJ1-1, with D hard to call. Germline-derived CDR1 and CDR2 are LNHDA and SQIVND (reference sequence). CDR3 length equals 13 residues. Between the trimmed V and J ends, which lost 6 bases and 4 bases, there was a span of 12 bases. In DNA, the CDR3 is TGTGCCAGTAGGCAGACTCAAGGCACTGAAGCTTTCTTT. Residues: CASRQTQGTEAFF.

This clone was found once. The J gene is TRBJ2-5, the V gene TRBV5-1, with 8 bases that match TRBD1. Germline assignment: CDR1 SGHRS and CDR2 YFSETQ. V shed 4 bases, J shed 5 bases, and the junction held 7 bases outside the gene matches. The length of the CDR3 is 14 residues. In DNA form, the CDR3 reads TGCGCCAGCAGCCAGGACAGGGCGGGGGAGACCCAGTACTTC. Translating gives CASSQDRAGETQYF.

The chain is built from TRBV6-5 and TRBJ1-5, with no clear D. Germline V CDR1 and CDR2: MNHEY, SVGAGI. The ends were cut back, 0 bases at V and 0 bases at J, with 6 bases in the middle. CDR3 size: 15 residues. CDR3 region: CASSYSFSSNQPQHF. The CDR3 DNA is TGTGCCAGCAGTTACTCTTTCAGTAGCAATCAGCCCCAGCATTTT.

The chain couples TRBV5-4 to TRBJ2-7; 10 bases line up with TRBD1. Looked up from germline, CDR1 is SGHNT and CDR2 is YYREEE (reference sequence). This CDR3 is 14 amino acids long. Germline trimming cut 4 bases from V and 4 bases from J; bases unmatched to any gene: 5. CDR3 nucleotide sequence: TGTGCCAGCAGCGGAGACAGGGGGCCTTACGAGCAGTACTTC. This translates into CASSGDRGPYEQYF.

This chain links TRBV5-1 with TRBJ2-5; 7 nucleotides line up with TRBD1. CDR1 SGHRS and CDR2 YFSETQ come from the germline V gene. Unmatched junction bases numbered 6, after V lost 2 bases and J lost 5 bases. CDR3 length: 14 residues. Written as DNA, the CDR3 is TGCGCCAGCAGCTTAGGGACAGTGGGGGAGACCCAGTACTTC. The encoded protein is CASSLGTVGETQYF. Full variable domain (missing parts from reference TRBV5-1 and TRBJ2-5): KAGVTQTPRYLIKTRGQQVTLSCSPISGHRSVSWYQQTPGQGLQFLFEYFSETQRNKGNFPGRFSGRQFSNSRSEMNVSTLELGDSALYLCASSLGTVGETQYFGPGTRLLVL.

V gene TRBV5-1 combines with J gene TRBJ1-1, with 9 nucleotides matching TRBD1. The ends lost 7 bases at V and 4 bases at J; junction bases unmatched: 8. Germline CDR1 SGHRS, CDR2 YFSETQ. This CDR3 comprises 14 residues. Written as DNA, the CDR3 is TGCGCCAGCCGCGGAGACAGGGGGTTCACTGAAGCTTTCTTT. It encodes CASRGDRGFTEAFF.

CDR3 loop: CASSSRQGHYYSNQPQHF. CDR3 DNA sequence: TGTGCCAGCAGCTCGCGACAGGGCCACTATTATAGCAATCAGCCCCAGCATTTT. This sequence joins TRBV7-2 and TRBJ1-5; 7 bases fit TRBD1. The CDR3 runs to 18 residues. The germline gives CDR1 SGHTA, CDR2 FQGNSA. Unmatched junction bases numbered 12, after V lost 4 bases and J lost 0 bases.

Here the CDR3 reads CASSIGTGNSPLHF. The CDR3 bases are TGTGCCAGTAGTATAGGGACAGGTAATTCACCCCTCCACTTT. This rearrangement joins TRBV19 to TRBJ1-6, with 7 bases aligning to TRBD1. Germline V gene data show CDR1 as LNHDA and CDR2 as SQIVND (reference sequence). There are 14 residues in the CDR3. The V segment lost 1 base and the J segment 6 bases; nucleotides outside the gene matches: 0.

The chain joins TRBV5-6 to TRBJ2-5, with 10 bases identical to TRBD2. This CDR3 region has 17 residues. In germline, CDR1 is SGHDT, CDR2 YYEEEE. V was clipped by 4 bases and J by 0 bases; unmatched bases: 9. DNA for the CDR3: TGTGCCAGCAGCACAAGGAGACTAGCGGGCTACCAAGAGACCCAGTACTTC. Amino acids: CASSTRRLAGYQETQYF.

The V and J genes are TRBV11-2 and TRBJ2-7, with 9 nucleotides matching TRBD2. The trim removed 2 bases at V and 3 bases at J, leaving 2 bases unmatched. Germline CDR1 SGHAT, CDR2 FQNNGV. This CDR3 has 14 amino acids. The CDR3 reads CASSLIAGVYEQYF. The CDR3 DNA sequence: TGTGCCAGCAGCTTAATAGCGGGGGTCTACGAGCAGTACTTC.

The J gene is TRBJ1-1, the V gene TRBV7-9; D is possibly TRBD1 (5 bases). Trimming pared 2 bases from V and 1 base from J, leaving 14 bases between. CDR1 is SEHNR, CDR2 FQNEAQ, per germline (reference sequence). CDR3 length equals 16 residues. The CDR3 sequence: CASSLPGEGWNTEAFF. As DNA, the CDR3 is TGTGCCAGCAGCTTACCGGGGGAAGGCTGGAACACTGAAGCTTTCTTT.

This chain joins TRBV19 and TRBJ1-2; TRBD1 aligns across 7 bases. The CDR3 spans 16 residues. J lost 4 bases, V lost 6 bases, and 14 bases had no gene match. Germline V gives CDR1 LNHDA, CDR2 SQIVND (reference sequence). CDR3 coding DNA: TGTGCCAGTAGGACCAATCGGGGGCAGGGGGTCTATGGCTACACCTTC. It is translated as CASRTNRGQGVYGYTF.

CDR3 nucleotides: TGTGCCAGCAGCACGGGGACAGGGATTAGCTATGGCTACACCTTC. The encoded protein is CASSTGTGISYGYTF. The chain recombines TRBV11-2 with TRBJ1-2; 9 positions match TRBD1. Germline CDR1 reads SGHAT; CDR2 reads FQNNGV. This CDR3 comprises 15 residues. Trimming at V came to 5 bases and at J to 4 bases, leaving 8 bases not matched to a gene.

The V call is TRBV7-2, the J call TRBJ1-2; no reliable D call. V dropped 3 bases and J dropped 6 bases, with 14 bases sitting between them. The CDR3 length is 14 residues. Germline V gives CDR1 SGHTA, CDR2 FQGNSA. The DNA for the CDR3 is TGTGCCAGCAGCTTCCTATTGGCGGTGCATGGCTACACCTTC. It codes for CASSFLLAVHGYTF.

This clone has just one count. The rearrangement uses TRBV18 and TRBJ1-5; D is unresolved. The CDR3 has 13 residues. Trimming pared 3 bases from V and 7 bases from J, leaving 10 bases between. Germline lookup yields CDR1 KGHSH and CDR2 LQKENI. The CDR3 spells CASSPGGLQPQHF. The CDR3 region has the DNA TGTGCCAGCTCACCGGGAGGGCTGCAGCCCCAGCATTTT.

The gene calls are TRBV5-1 and TRBJ2-7; TRBD1 matches at 8 bases. In germline, CDR1 is SGHRS, CDR2 YFSETQ. V lost 4 bases, J lost 4 bases, and 7 bases stayed unmatched. The CDR3 contains 14 residues. This CDR3 is CASSNGQGGYEQYF. CDR3 DNA: TGCGCCAGCAGCAACGGACAGGGAGGTTACGAGCAGTACTTC.

The chain employs TRBV27 and TRBJ2-7; D unresolved. The CDR3 extends over 11 amino acids. Germline loops: CDR1 MNHEY, CDR2 SMNVEV (reference sequence). V was pared by 5 bases and J by 6 bases, with 8 bases between. As DNA, the CDR3 is TGTGCCAGCAGTCTTGGTAGCGAGCAGTACTTC. Its protein is CASSLGSEQYF.

The V and J genes are TRBV4-2 and TRBJ2-1; D might be TRBD1 (5 bases). CDR1 is LGHNA and CDR2 is YNFKEQ in the germline V gene. The V end was cut by 0 bases, the J end by 2 bases, with 14 bases between. The CDR3 sequence is 17 residues long. The CDR3 DNA follows: TGTGCCAGCAGCCAAGATCATCAGGGTGGTGCCTACAATGAGCAGTTCTTC. Its translation: CASSQDHQGGAYNEQFF.

For the CDR3, the DNA is TGTGCCAGCAGCCAAGATCTACAGGGGGTGAGGGCGGGTGGCTCCTACGAGCAGTACTTC. Protein sequence: CASSQDLQGVRAGGSYEQYF. The V call is TRBV4-2, the J call TRBJ2-7; 8 bases map to TRBD1. The V segment lost 0 bases and the J segment 0 bases; nucleotides outside the gene matches: 16. The V gene's germline CDR1 is LGHNA and CDR2 YNFKEQ. This CDR3 contains 20 residues.

The chain is built from TRBV19 and TRBJ1-1; D might be TRBD1 (6 bases). V was shortened by 5 bases and J by 2 bases, with 18 bases between the two germline ends. The CDR3 spans 16 residues. Germline CDR1 and CDR2: LNHDA and SQIVND (reference sequence). The CDR3 region is CASSRPPGHPNTEAFF. The CDR3 region has the DNA TGTGCCAGTAGTCGGCCCCCGGGACACCCTAACACTGAAGCTTTCTTT.

This chain connects TRBV7-2 to TRBJ2-5; D is undetermined. V lost 5 bases and J lost 2, with 3 bases in between. Germline V gives CDR1 SGHTA, CDR2 FQGNSA. The CDR3 sequence is 11 residues long. The CDR3 loop is CASSPQETQYF. The CDR3 coding sequence is TGTGCCAGCAGCCCGCAAGAGACCCAGTACTTC.

This clone was recorded once. J is TRBJ1-2 and V is TRBV5-6; the match to TRBD1 covers 8 bases. V was pared by 4 bases and J by 8 bases, with 22 bases of the junction left unmatched. This CDR3 comprises 18 residues. CDR1 and CDR2 from the germline V gene are SGHDT and YYEEEE. For the CDR3, the DNA is TGTGCCAGCAGCCTGAACCAAGGACAGGGTTTTAGGTCGGGCGGCTACACCTTC. This gives the protein CASSLNQGQGFRSGGYTF.

The chain couples TRBV5-5 to TRBJ1-3; tentatively, D is TRBD1 (6 bases). V was clipped by 4 bases and J by 4 bases, with 15 bases between them. Germline V gene data show CDR1 as SGHKS and CDR2 as YYEKEE (reference sequence). The CDR3 runs 15 residues. The CDR3 region is CASSEGQLYGNTIYF. The CDR3, as DNA: TGTGCCAGCAGCGAAGGACAGCTTTACGGAAACACCATATATTTT.

As concerns this clone: An end of the junction does not agree with germline; a read error may underlie this. This sequence joins TRBV6-1 and TRBJ1-5; tentatively, D is TRBD1 (5 bases). Germline loops: CDR1 MNHNS, CDR2 SASEGT. The CDR3 has 14 amino acids. The CDR3 DNA reads as TGTGCCGGCAGTGAAGCGCAGGGCTATCAGCCCCAGCATTTT. It is translated as CAGSEAQGYQPQHF.